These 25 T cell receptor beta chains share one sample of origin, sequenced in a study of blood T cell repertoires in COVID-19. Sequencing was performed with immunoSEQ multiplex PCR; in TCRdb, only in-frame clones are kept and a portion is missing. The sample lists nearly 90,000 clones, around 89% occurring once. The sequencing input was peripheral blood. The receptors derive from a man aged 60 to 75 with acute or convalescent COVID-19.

The CDR3 region has the DNA TGTGCCAGCAGCTTAGTTGGCGGGCAGGGGAAGACCGGGGAGCTGTTTTTT. As protein: CASSLVGGQGKTGELFF. This sequence joins TRBV11-2 and TRBJ2-2; D perhaps matches TRBD1 (6 bases). V gave up 1 base and J gave up 5 bases, with 17 bases separating them. Per germline, CDR1 SGHAT and CDR2 FQNNGV. This CDR3 region has 17 residues.

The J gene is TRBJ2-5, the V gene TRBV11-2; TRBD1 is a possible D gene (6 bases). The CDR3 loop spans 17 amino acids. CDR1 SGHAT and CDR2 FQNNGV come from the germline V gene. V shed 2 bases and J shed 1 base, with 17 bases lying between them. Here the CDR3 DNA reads TGTGCCAGCAGCTTATTGGGCAGGGGACGAGGCCAAGAGACCCAGTACTTC. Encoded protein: CASSLLGRGRGQETQYF.

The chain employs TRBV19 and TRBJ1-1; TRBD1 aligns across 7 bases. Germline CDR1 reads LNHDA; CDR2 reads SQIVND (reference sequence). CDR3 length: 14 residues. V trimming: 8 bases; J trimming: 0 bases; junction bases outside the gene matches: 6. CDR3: CASGPRGLNTEAFF. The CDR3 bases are TGTGCCAGTGGACCCAGGGGGTTGAACACTGAAGCTTTCTTT.

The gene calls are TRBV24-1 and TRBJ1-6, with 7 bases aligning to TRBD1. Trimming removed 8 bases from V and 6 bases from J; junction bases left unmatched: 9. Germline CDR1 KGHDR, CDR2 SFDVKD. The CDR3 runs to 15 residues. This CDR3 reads CATKNRQGSNSPLHF. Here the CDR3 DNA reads TGTGCCACCAAGAACCGACAGGGCAGTAATTCACCCCTCCACTTT.

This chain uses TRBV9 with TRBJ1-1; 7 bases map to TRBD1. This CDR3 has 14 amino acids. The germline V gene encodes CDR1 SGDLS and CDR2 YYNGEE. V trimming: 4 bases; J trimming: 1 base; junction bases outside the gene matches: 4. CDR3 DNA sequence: TGTGCCAGCAGCCAGGGGGGCTCGAACACTGAAGCTTTCTTT. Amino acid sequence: CASSQGGSNTEAFF.

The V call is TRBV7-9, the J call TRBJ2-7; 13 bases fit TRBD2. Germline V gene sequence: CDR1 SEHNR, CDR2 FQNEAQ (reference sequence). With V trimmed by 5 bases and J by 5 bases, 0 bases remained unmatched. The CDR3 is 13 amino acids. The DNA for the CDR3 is TGTGCCAGCAGCGGACTAGCGGGAGACGAGCAGTACTTC. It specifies CASSGLAGDEQYF.

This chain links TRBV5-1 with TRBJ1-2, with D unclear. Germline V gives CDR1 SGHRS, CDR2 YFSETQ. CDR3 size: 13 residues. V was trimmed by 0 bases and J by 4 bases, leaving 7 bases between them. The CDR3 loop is CASSLDSFYGYTF. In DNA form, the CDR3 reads TGCGCCAGCAGCTTGGACAGTTTCTATGGCTACACCTTC. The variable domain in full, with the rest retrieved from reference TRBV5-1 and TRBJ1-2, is KAGVTQTPRYLIKTRGQQVTLSCSPISGHRSVSWYQQTPGQGLQFLFEYFSETQRNKGNFPGRFSGRQFSNSRSEMNVSTLELGDSALYLCASSLDSFYGYTFGSGTRLTVV.

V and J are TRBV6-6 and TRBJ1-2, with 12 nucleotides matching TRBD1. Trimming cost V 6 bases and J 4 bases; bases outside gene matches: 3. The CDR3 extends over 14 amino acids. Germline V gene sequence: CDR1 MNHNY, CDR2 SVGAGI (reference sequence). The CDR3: CASSQGQGAYGYTF. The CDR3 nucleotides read TGTGCCAGCAGCCAGGGACAGGGGGCCTATGGCTACACCTTC.

The CDR3 sequence: CASSTLAQGAGAKLFF. The CDR3 nucleotides are TGCGCCAGCAGCACCCTAGCACAGGGGGCGGGCGCAAAACTGTTTTTT. The chain joins TRBV5-1 to TRBJ1-4, with 9 bases fitting TRBD1. This CDR3 has 16 amino acids. Germline-derived CDR1 and CDR2 are SGHRS and YFSETQ. Trimming at V came to 4 bases and at J to 10 bases, leaving 14 bases not matched to a gene.

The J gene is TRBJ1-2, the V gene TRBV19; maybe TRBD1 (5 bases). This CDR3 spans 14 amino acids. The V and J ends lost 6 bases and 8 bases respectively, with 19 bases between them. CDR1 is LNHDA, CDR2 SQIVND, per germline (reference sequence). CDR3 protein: CASRNQGRLAGYTF. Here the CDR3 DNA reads TGTGCCAGTAGAAACCAGGGAAGATTGGCCGGCTACACCTTC.

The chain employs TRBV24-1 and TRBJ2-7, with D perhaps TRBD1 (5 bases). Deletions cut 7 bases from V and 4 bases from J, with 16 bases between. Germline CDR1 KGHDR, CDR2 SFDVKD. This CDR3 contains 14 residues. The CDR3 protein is CATSPSGRAYEQYF. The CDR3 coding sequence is TGTGCCACCAGCCCCTCGGGCAGGGCTTACGAGCAGTACTTC.

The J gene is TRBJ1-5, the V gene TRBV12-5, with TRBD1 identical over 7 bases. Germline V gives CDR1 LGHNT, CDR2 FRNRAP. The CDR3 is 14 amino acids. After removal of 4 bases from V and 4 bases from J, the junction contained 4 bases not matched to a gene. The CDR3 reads CASGSGTVNQPQHF. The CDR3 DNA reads TGTGCTAGTGGTTCCGGGACAGTTAATCAGCCCCAGCATTTT.

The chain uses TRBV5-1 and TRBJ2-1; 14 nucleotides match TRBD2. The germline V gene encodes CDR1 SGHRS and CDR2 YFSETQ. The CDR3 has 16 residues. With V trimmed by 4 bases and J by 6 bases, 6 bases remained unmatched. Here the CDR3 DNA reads TGCGCCAGCAGCACCCCAGGACTAGCGGGAGGCAATGAGCAGTTCTTC. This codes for CASSTPGLAGGNEQFF.

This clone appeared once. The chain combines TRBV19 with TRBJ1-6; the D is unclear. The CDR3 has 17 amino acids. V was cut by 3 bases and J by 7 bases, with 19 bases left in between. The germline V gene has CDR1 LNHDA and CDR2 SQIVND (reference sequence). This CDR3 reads CASSIPPATGTNSPLHF. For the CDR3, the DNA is TGTGCCAGTAGTATCCCCCCCGCGACGGGAACGAATTCACCCCTCCACTTT.

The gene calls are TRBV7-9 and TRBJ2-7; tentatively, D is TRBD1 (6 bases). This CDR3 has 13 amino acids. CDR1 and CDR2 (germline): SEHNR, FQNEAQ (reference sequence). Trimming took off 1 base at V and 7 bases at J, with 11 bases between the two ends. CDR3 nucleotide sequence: TGTGCCAGCAGCTTAGGCGCAGGGGTTGAGCAGTACTTC. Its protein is CASSLGAGVEQYF.

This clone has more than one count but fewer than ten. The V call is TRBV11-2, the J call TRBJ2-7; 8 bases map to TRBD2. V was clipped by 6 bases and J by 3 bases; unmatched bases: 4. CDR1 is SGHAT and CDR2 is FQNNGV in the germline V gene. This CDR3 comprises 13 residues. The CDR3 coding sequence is TGTGCCAGCAGTACTAGCGGTCTCTACGAGCAGTACTTC. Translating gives CASSTSGLYEQYF.

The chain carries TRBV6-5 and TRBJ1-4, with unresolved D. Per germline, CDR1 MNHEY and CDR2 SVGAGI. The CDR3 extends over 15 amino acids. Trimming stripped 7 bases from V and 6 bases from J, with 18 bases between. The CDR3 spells CASKERAPGDEKLFF. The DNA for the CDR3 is TGTGCCAGCAAAGAAAGGGCTCCCGGGGATGAAAAACTGTTTTTT.

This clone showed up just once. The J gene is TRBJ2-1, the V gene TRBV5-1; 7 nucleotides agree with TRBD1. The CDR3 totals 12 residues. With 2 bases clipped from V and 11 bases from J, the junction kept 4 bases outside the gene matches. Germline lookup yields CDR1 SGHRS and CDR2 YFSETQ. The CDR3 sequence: CASSFDRVKQFF. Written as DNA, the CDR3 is TGCGCCAGCAGCTTTGACAGGGTGAAGCAGTTCTTC.

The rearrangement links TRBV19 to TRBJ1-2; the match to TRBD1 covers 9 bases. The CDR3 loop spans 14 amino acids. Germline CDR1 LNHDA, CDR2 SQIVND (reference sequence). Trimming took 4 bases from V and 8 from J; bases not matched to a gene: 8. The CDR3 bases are TGTGCCAGTAGTACTTCCGGGACAGGGACCGGCTACACCTTC. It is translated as CASSTSGTGTGYTF.

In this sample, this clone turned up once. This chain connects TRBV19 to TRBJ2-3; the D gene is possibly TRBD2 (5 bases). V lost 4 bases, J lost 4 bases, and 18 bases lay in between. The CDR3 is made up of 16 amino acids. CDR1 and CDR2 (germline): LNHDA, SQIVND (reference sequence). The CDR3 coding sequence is TGTGCCAGTAGTACCGTACCGAAAACCGGGGCAGATACGCAGTATTTT. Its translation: CASSTVPKTGADTQYF.

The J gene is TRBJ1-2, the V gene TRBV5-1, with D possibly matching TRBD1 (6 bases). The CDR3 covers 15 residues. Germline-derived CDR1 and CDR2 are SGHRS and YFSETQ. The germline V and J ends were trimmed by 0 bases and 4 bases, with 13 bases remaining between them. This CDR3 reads CASSLDGGRIYGYTF. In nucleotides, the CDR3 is TGCGCCAGCAGCTTGGACGGGGGGCGCATCTATGGCTACACCTTC.

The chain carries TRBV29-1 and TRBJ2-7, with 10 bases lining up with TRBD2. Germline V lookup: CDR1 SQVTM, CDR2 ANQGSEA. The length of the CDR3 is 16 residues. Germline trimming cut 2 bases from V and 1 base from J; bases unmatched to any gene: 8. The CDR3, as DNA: TGCAGCGTTGAAAACCCTAGCGGGGGCTTATCCTACGAGCAGTACTTC. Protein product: CSVENPSGGLSYEQYF.

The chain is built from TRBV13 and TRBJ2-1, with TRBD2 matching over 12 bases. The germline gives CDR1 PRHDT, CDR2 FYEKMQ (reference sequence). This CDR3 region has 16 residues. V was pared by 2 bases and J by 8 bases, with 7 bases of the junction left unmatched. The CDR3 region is CASSLSSGGAYHEQFF. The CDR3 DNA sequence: TGTGCCAGCAGCTTATCTAGCGGGGGGGCCTATCATGAGCAGTTCTTC.

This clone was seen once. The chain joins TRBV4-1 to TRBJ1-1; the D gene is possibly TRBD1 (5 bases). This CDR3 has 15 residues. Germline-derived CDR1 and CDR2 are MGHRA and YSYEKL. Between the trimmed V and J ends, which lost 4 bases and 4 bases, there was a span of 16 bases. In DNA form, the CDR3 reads TGCGCCAGCAGCCGAGAACAGGAAGGAACCACTGAAGCTTTCTTT. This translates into CASSREQEGTTEAFF.

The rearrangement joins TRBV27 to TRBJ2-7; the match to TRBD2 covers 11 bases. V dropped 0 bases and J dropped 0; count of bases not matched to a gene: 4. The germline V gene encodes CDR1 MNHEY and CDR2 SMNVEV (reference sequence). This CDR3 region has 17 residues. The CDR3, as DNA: TGTGCCAGCAGTTTATCATCTAGCGGGGGGTCCTCCTACGAGCAGTACTTC. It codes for CASSLSSSGGSSYEQYF.